The T cell receptor (beta chain) under discussion was sequenced for a study of vaccination effects on CD4 cells after COVID-19. Note on this clone: Its antigen is not known.

When less than 11 days of culture had elapsed, CD4+ T cells were isolated. Each vaccine recipient was nucleocapsid antibody negative and had no prior SARS-CoV-2 infection. Per the germline V gene, CDR1 is SGHRS and CDR2 is YFSETQ. The CDR3 is 11 residues long. V lost 3 bases, J lost 4 bases, and 5 bases lay in between. Overall study findings and caveats: In the late period after vaccination, infection- and vaccine-induced clones contracted markedly. Vaccine-induced clones in healthy vaccinees cross-reacted with common cold coronaviruses in only 1 of 255 cases.

The protocol was immunoSEQ multiplex PCR, while the TCRdb copy is restricted to in-frame clones and leaves out a portion. The sample lists around 46,000 clones, approximately 70% occurring once. The chain links TRBV5-1 to TRBJ2-7, with unresolved D. The sequenced sample was CD4+ T cells from PBMCs cultured without peptide, obtained before COVID-19 vaccination. This receptor was identified in a human donor who received a COVID-19 vaccine. CDR3 DNA sequence: TGCGCCAGCAGCTCCGATTACGAGCAGTACTTC. The encoded protein is CASSSDYEQYF.